The 20 T cell receptor beta chains below come from one sample, sequenced in a study of CD8 T cells in Susac syndrome. With random hexamers, reverse transcription was performed on about 0.45 to 1 ug of RNA. TCRdb fed the immunoSEQ multiplex PCR reads into MiXCR, producing one record per CDR3 protein. This sample has about 110,000 distinct CDR3 sequences, with approximately 93% found just once. Material for sequencing was CD8+ T cells from PBMCs. These receptors all stem from a human donor with Susac syndrome.

In nucleotides, the CDR3 is TGTGCCAGCAGCCGGGCCAAATCCTACGAGCAGTACTTC. As protein: CASSRAKSYEQYF. The V gene is TRBV14, the J gene TRBJ2-7; D gene uncertain. The V end was cut by 4 bases, the J end by 1 base, with 8 bases between. Germline V lookup: CDR1 SGHDN, CDR2 FVKESK. This CDR3 contains 13 residues.

The chain has TRBV9 and TRBJ2-7; D may correspond to TRBD1 or TRBD2 (5 bases each). This CDR3 region has 17 residues. The germline CDR1 and CDR2 sequences are SGDLS and YYNGEE. V was clipped by 0 bases and J by 5 bases, with 21 bases between them. Here the CDR3 DNA reads TGTGCCAGCAGCGTAGAGGGGACGGTATACGGCTGGAACGAGCAGTACTTC. Its translation: CASSVEGTVYGWNEQYF.

This clonotype was recorded once. The chain joins TRBV10-3 to TRBJ2-7, with D perhaps being TRBD1 or TRBD2 (6 bases each). The CDR3 contains 13 residues. Germline V gene sequence: CDR1 ENHRY, CDR2 SYGVKD. V lost 1 base and J lost 5, with 9 bases in between. This CDR3 reads CAISELEGDEQYF. CDR3 sequence (DNA): TGTGCCATCAGTGAGTTGGAGGGGGACGAGCAGTACTTC.

The rearrangement uses TRBV20-1 and TRBJ2-3; D remains unclear. The V gene lost 6 bases and the J gene lost 3 bases, with 7 bases spanning the gap. The CDR3 totals 11 residues. Germline values: CDR1 DFQATT, CDR2 SNEGSKA (reference sequence). The CDR3 region has the DNA TGCAGTGCCTCGGAGACAGATACGCAGTATTTT. Protein product: CSASETDTQYF.

The chain has TRBV7-6 and TRBJ2-1, with D tentatively TRBD2 (6 bases). The germline V gene has CDR1 SGHVS and CDR2 FNYEAQ. This CDR3 is built from 14 residues. V lost 0 bases, J lost 8 bases, and 11 bases lay in between. The CDR3 nucleotides are TGTGCCAGCAGCTTAGCGGGGGGAACCCATGAGCAGTTCTTC. Its translation: CASSLAGGTHEQFF.

This chain links TRBV19 with TRBJ2-1; D ambiguous. This CDR3 has 13 residues. Per the germline V gene, CDR1 is LNHDA and CDR2 is SQIVND (reference sequence). V lost 3 bases, J lost 5 bases, and 8 bases lay in between. DNA of the CDR3: TGTGCCAGTAGTATCGCGCAGGACAATGAGCAGTTCTTC. The encoded protein is CASSIAQDNEQFF.

The V gene is TRBV7-9, the J gene TRBJ2-5; the match to TRBD2 covers 11 bases. The length of the CDR3 is 17 residues. After removal of 4 bases from V and 3 bases from J, the junction contained 10 bases not matched to a gene. CDR1 is SEHNR and CDR2 is FQNEAQ in the germline V gene (reference sequence). CDR3 nucleotides: TGTGCCAGCAGCTCTACCTCTAGCGGGGGGACCGAAGAGACCCAGTACTTC. Protein sequence: CASSSTSSGGTEETQYF.

V gene TRBV6-2 or TRBV6-3 combines with J gene TRBJ2-5; D call uncertain. This CDR3 region has 13 residues. V lost 3 bases to trimming and J lost 4 bases, with 9 bases between them. CDR1 is MNHEY, CDR2 SVGEGT, per germline. CDR3 bases: TGTGCCAGCAGTTATGCCTTAGGAGAGACCCAGTACTTC. Translating gives CASSYALGETQYF.

The chain is built from TRBV6-5 and TRBJ2-1, with a weak D call TRBD1 (7 bases). This CDR3 spans 14 amino acids. Trimming cost V 3 bases and J 7 bases, with 13 bases left between them. From germline, CDR1 is MNHEY and CDR2 SVGAGI. The CDR3 here is CASSYGAGGNEQFF. In nucleotides, the CDR3 is TGTGCCAGCAGTTATGGGGCAGGGGGGAATGAGCAGTTCTTC.

The chain has TRBV29-1 and TRBJ2-1; D might be TRBD1 (6 bases). Trimming removed 3 bases at V and 7 bases at J, with 10 bases between. CDR1 and CDR2 from the germline V gene are SQVTM and ANQGSEA. The CDR3 is made up of 12 amino acids. The CDR3 is CSVDGQLNEQFF. The CDR3 DNA sequence: TGCAGCGTTGATGGACAGCTTAATGAGCAGTTCTTC.

The CDR3 loop is CASSVGRTGELFF. CDR3 DNA sequence: TGTGCCAGCAGCGTCGGGCGGACCGGGGAGCTGTTTTTT. This sequence joins TRBV9 and TRBJ2-2; D gene unclear. The CDR3 consists of 13 residues. V lost 2 bases, J lost 5 bases, and 7 bases lay in between. Germline V lookup: CDR1 SGDLS, CDR2 YYNGEE.

The CDR3 is CASSFAGGVADTQYF. In DNA form, the CDR3 reads TGTGCCAGCAGTTTCGCAGGGGGCGTCGCAGATACGCAGTATTTT. The chain is built from TRBV12-3 or TRBV12-4 and TRBJ2-3, with 8 bases matching TRBD1. The CDR3 has 15 amino acids. Trimming cost V 3 bases and J 4 bases; bases outside gene matches: 6.

The gene calls are TRBV9 and TRBJ2-1; weak D call: TRBD1 (6 bases). Trimming cost V 0 bases and J 7 bases, with 14 bases left between them. The CDR3 is 15 residues long. Germline lookup yields CDR1 SGDLS and CDR2 YYNGEE. The CDR3 DNA reads as TGTGCCAGCAGCGTAGGAGGGGGAAGCTCTAATGAGCAGTTCTTC. Residues: CASSVGGGSSNEQFF.

Here the CDR3 DNA reads TGTGCCAGCAGCCTGGACCCCCCGAACACCGGGGAGCTGTTTTTT. Amino acids: CASSLDPPNTGELFF. The rearrangement links TRBV7-9 to TRBJ2-2; D gene ambiguous. Germline CDR1 SEHNR, CDR2 FQNEAQ (reference sequence). V shed 5 bases and J shed 0 bases, with 10 bases lying between them. The CDR3 is 15 residues long.

V is TRBV7-6 and J is TRBJ2-7; D is perhaps TRBD1 (6 bases). There are 13 residues in the CDR3. Germline V gene sequence: CDR1 SGHVS, CDR2 FNYEAQ. Trimming pared 5 bases from V and 5 bases from J, leaving 13 bases between. DNA for the CDR3: TGTGCCAGCAGCGCGACAGGTCACCACGAGCAGTACTTC. Translating gives CASSATGHHEQYF.

The chain recombines TRBV11-2 with TRBJ1-4, with 7 bases aligning to TRBD1. Germline values: CDR1 SGHAT, CDR2 FQNNGV. The CDR3 is made up of 14 amino acids. Trimming took 5 bases from V and 4 from J; bases not matched to a gene: 4. The CDR3 DNA reads TGTGCCAGCAGCCCAACAGGGGTTAATGAAAAACTGTTTTTT. As protein: CASSPTGVNEKLFF.

The chain joins TRBV27 to TRBJ2-7, with a weak D call TRBD2 (6 bases). The germline gives CDR1 MNHEY, CDR2 SMNVEV (reference sequence). CDR3 length: 15 residues. V gave up 8 bases and J gave up 3 bases, with 20 bases separating them. CDR3 region: CASSPYGLGGYEQYF. CDR3 nucleotides: TGTGCCAGCTCGCCCTATGGGTTGGGGGGCTACGAGCAGTACTTC.

This sequence joins TRBV6-6 and TRBJ1-1; the D is unclear. Germline-derived CDR1 and CDR2 are MNHNY and SVGAGI (reference sequence). V lost 0 bases and J 5 bases, leaving 7 bases between the germline ends. The length of the CDR3 is 13 residues. The chain's CDR3 is CASSYSRDTEAFF. For the CDR3, the DNA is TGTGCCAGCAGTTACTCGCGCGATACTGAAGCTTTCTTT.

This clonotype has just one count. The genes are TRBV7-9 and TRBJ2-7; 8 bases are shared with TRBD1. The CDR3 is 13 residues long. Germline V gene data show CDR1 as SEHNR and CDR2 as FQNEAQ (reference sequence). Germline trimming cut 5 bases from V and 4 bases from J; bases unmatched to any gene: 4. CDR3 loop: CASSRQGRYEQYF. Here the CDR3 DNA reads TGTGCCAGCAGCCGACAGGGGCGGTACGAGCAGTACTTC.

This chain links TRBV9 with TRBJ2-3, with D possibly matching TRBD1 (7 bases). V lost 6 bases and J 5 bases, leaving 16 bases between the germline ends. Germline values: CDR1 SGDLS, CDR2 YYNGEE. This CDR3 has 14 residues. The DNA of the CDR3 is TGTGCCAGCAACAACAGGGGAGGAGAAGATACGCAGTATTTT. Translation: CASNNRGGEDTQYF.